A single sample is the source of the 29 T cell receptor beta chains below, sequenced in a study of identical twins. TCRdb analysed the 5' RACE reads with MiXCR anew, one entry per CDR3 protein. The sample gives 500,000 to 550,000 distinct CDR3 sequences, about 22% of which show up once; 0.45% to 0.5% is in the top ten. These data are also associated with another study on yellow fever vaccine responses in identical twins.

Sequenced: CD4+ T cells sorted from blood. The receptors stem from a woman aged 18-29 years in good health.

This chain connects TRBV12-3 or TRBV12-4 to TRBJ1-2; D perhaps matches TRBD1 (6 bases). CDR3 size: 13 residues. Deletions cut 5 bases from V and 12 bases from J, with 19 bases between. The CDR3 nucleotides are TGTGCCAGCAGTCACCCGGGACTGACAGGTCACACCTTC. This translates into CASSHPGLTGHTF.

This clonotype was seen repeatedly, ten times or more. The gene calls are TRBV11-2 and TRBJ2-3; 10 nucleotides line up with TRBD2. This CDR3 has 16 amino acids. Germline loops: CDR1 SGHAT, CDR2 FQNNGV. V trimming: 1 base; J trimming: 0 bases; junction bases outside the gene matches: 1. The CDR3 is CASSLVLAGSTDTQYF. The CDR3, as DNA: TGTGCCAGCAGCTTAGTACTAGCGGGGAGCACAGATACGCAGTATTTT.

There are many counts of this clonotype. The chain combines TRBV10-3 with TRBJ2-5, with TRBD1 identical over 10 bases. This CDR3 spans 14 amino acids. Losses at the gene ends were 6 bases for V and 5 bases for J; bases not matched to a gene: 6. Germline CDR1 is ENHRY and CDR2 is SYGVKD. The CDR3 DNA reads TGTGCCATCAGCGGGGGACAGGGGTATGAGACCCAGTACTTC. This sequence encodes CAISGGQGYETQYF.

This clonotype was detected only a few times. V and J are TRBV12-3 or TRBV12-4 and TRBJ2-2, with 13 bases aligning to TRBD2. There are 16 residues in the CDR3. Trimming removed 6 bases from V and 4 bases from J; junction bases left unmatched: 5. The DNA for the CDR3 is TGTGCCAGCAGGCCCACTAGCGGGGGGGCCACCGGGGAGCTGTTTTTT. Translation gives CASRPTSGGATGELFF.

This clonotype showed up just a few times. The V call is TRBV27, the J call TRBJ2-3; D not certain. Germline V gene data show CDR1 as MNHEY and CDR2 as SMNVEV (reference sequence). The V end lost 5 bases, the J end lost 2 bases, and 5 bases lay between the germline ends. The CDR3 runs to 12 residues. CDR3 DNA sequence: TGTGCCAGCAGTGCCTACACAGATACGCAGTATTTT. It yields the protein CASSAYTDTQYF.

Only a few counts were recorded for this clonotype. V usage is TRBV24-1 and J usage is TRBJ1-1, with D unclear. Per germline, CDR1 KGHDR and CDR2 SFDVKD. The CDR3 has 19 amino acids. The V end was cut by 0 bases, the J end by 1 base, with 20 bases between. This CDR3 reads CATSDLLVGRHGGNTEAFF. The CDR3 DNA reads TGTGCCACCAGTGATTTGCTAGTCGGACGGCATGGAGGGAACACTGAAGCTTTCTTT.

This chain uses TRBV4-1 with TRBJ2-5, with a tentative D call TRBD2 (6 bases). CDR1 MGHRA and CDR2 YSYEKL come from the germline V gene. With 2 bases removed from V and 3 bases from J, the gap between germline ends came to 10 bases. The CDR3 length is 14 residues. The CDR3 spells CASSQRDSKETQYF. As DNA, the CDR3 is TGCGCCAGCAGCCAACGGGACTCAAAAGAGACCCAGTACTTC.

The CDR3 sequence is CASSGSYGLKGETQYF. In nucleotides, the CDR3 is TGTGCCAGCAGTGGGTCATACGGATTAAAGGGGGAGACCCAGTACTTC. The gene calls are TRBV2 and TRBJ2-5; tentative D call: TRBD1 (5 bases). The CDR3 totals 16 residues. The V end lost 4 bases, the J end lost 5 bases, and 20 bases lay between the germline ends. Germline V gives CDR1 SNHLY, CDR2 FYNNEI.

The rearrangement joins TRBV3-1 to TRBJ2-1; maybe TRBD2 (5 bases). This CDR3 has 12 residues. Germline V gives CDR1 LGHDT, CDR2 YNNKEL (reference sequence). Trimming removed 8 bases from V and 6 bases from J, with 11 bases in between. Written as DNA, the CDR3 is TGTGCCAGCGAGCGGACCCCCAATGAGCAGTTCTTC. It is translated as CASERTPNEQFF.

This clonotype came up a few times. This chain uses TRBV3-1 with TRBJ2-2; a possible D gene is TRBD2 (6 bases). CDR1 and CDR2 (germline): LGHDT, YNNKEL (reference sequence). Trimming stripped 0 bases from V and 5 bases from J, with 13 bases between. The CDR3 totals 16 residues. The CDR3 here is CASSQELASGTGELFF. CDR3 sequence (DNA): TGTGCCAGCAGCCAAGAGCTAGCGTCGGGGACCGGGGAGCTGTTTTTT.

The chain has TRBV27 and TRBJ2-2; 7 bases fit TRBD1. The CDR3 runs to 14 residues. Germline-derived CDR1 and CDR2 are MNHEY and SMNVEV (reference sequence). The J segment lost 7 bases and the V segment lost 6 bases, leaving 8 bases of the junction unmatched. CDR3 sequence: CASRPDRLGGELFF. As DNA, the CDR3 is TGTGCCAGCAGACCGGACAGGTTGGGCGGGGAGCTGTTTTTT.

The CDR3 here is CASSRDRDRLDTQYF. The DNA for the CDR3 is TGTGCCAGCAGTAGAGACCGGGACAGATTGGATACGCAGTATTTT. The chain links TRBV12-3 or TRBV12-4 to TRBJ2-3, with 7 bases identical to TRBD1. Trimming removed 5 bases from V and 6 bases from J; junction bases left unmatched: 11. The CDR3 length is 15 residues.

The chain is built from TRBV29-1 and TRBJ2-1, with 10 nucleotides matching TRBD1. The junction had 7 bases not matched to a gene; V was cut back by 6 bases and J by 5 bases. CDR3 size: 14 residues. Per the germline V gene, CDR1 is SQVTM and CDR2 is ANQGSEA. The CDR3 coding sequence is TGCAGCGTAATCCGACAGGGGGCTGACAATGAGCAGTTCTTC. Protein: CSVIRQGADNEQFF.

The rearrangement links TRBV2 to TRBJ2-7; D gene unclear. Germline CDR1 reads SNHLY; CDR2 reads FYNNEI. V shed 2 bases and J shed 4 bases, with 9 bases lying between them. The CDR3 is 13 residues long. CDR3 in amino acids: CASSEWWRYEQYV. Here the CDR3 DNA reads TGTGCCAGCAGTGAATGGTGGCGGTACGAGCAGTACGTC.

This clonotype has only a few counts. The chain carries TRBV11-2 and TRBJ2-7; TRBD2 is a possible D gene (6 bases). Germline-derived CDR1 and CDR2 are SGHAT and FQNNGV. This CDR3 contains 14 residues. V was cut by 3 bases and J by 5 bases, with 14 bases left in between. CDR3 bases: TGTGCCAGCAGCTTCGGGGGAGGAGTAAACGAGCAGTACTTC. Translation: CASSFGGGVNEQYF. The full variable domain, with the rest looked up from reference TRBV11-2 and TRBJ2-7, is EAGVAQSPRYKIIEKRQSVAFWCNPISGHATLYWYQQILGQGPKLLIQFQNNGVVDDSQLPKDRFSAERLKGVDSTLKIQPAKLEDSAVYLCASSFGGGVNEQYFGPGTRLTVT.

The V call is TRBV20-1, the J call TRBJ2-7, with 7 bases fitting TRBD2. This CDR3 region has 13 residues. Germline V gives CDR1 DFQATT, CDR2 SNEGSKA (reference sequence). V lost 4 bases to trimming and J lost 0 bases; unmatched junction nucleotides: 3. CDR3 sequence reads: CSAIAGVSYEQYF. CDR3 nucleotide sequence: TGCAGTGCTATAGCGGGTGTCTCCTACGAGCAGTACTTC.

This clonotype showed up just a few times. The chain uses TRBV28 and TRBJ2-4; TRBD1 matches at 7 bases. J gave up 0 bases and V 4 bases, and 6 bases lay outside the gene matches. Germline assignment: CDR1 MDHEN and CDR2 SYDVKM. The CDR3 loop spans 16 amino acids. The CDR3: CASSSGQSIAKNIQYF. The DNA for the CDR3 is TGTGCCAGCAGTTCGGGACAGTCCATAGCCAAAAACATTCAGTACTTC.

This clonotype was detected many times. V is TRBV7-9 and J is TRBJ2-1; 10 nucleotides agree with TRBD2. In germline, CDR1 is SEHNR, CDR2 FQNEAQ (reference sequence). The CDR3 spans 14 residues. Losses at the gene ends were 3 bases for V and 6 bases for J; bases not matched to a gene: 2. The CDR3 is CASSLASGSNEQFF. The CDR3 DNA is TGTGCCAGCAGCTTGGCTAGCGGGAGCAATGAGCAGTTCTTC.

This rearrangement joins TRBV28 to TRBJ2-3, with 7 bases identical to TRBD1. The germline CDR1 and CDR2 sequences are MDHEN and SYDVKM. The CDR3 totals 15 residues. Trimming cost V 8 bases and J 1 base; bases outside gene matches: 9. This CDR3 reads CASGPGQLRTDTQYF. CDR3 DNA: TGTGCCAGCGGGCCGGGACAGTTACGCACAGATACGCAGTATTTT.

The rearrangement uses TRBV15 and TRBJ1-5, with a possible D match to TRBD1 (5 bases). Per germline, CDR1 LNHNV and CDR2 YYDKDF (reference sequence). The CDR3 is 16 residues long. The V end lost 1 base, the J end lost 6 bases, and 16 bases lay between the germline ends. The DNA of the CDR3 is TGTGCCACCAGCAGAGGGGCGGGGGGGACGTCTCAGCCCCAGCATTTT. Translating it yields CATSRGAGGTSQPQHF. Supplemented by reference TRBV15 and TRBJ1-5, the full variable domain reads DAMVIQNPRYQVTQFGKPVTLSCSQTLNHNVMYWYQQKSSQAPKLLFHYYDKDFNNEADTPDNFQSRRPNTSFCFLDIRSPGLGDTAMYLCATSRGAGGTSQPQHFGDGTRLSIL.

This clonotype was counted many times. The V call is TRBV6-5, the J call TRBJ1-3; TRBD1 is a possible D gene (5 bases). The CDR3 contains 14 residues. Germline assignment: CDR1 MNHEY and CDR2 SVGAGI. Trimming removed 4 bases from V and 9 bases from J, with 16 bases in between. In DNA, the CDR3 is TGTGCCAGCAGTTCCGATACAGGACGGGGCACCATATATTTT. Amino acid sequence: CASSSDTGRGTIYF.

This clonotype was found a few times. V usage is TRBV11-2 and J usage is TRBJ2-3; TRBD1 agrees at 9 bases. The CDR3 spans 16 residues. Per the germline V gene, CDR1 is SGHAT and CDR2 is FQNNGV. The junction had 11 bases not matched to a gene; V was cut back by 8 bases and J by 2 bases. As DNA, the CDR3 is TGTGCCAGCGGAAAACAGGGGGCCGTTGCCACAGATACGCAGTATTTT. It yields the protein CASGKQGAVATDTQYF.

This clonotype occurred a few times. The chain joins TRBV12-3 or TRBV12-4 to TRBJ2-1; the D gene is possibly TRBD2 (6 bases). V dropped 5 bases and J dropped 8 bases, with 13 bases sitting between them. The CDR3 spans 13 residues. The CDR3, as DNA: TGTGCCAGCAGTATCCGACTAGGCCATGAGCAGTTCTTC. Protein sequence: CASSIRLGHEQFF.

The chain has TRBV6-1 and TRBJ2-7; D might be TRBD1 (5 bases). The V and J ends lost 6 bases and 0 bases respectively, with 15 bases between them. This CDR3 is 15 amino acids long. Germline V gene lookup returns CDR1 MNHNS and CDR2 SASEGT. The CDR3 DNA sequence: TGTGCCAGCAGGCCAACAGGAACTTACTCCTACGAGCAGTACGTC. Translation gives CASRPTGTYSYEQYV.

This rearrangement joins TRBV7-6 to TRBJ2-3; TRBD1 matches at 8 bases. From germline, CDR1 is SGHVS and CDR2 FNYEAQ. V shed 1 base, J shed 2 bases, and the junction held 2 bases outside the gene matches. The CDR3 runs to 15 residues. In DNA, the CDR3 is TGTGCCAGCAGCTTAGGGACAGGGTCCACAGATACGCAGTATTTT. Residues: CASSLGTGSTDTQYF.

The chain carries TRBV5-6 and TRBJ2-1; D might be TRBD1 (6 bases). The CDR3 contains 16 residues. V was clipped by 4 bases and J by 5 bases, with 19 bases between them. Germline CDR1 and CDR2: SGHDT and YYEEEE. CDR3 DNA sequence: TGTGCCAGCAGCACACAGGGAAAGGGGAATCACAATGAGCAGTTCTTC. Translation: CASSTQGKGNHNEQFF.

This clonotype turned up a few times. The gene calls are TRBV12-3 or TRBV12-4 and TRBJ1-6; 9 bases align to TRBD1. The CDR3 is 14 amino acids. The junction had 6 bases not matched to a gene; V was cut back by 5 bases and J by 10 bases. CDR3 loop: CASSPRTGESPLHF. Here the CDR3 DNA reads TGTGCCAGCAGTCCCCGGACAGGGGAATCACCCCTCCACTTT.

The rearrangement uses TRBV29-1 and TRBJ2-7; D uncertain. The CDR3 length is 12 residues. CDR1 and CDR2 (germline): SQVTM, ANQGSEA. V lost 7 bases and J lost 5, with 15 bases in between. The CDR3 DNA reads TGCAGCGCCGTAGCTCATACCCACGAGCAGTACTTC. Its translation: CSAVAHTHEQYF.

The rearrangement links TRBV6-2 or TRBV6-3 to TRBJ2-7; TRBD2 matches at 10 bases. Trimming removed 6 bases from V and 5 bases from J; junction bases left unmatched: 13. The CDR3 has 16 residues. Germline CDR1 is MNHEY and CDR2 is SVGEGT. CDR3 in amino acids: CASSPLSSGSTNEQYF. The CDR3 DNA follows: TGTGCCAGCAGCCCCCTCTCTAGCGGGAGTACGAACGAGCAGTACTTC.